The 2 T cell receptor beta chains reported below all come from one sample, sequenced in a study of T cell responses to AZD1222 COVID-19 vaccine. Generated by immunoSEQ multiplex PCR, the TCRdb table keeps only in-frame clones and is missing some. The data hold 130,000 or so clones, with 93% observed a single time. The source material was peripheral blood, sampled on day 0 of AZD1222 vaccination. These receptor sequences come from an adult in good health.

This sequence joins TRBV7-8 and TRBJ2-3, with TRBD2 matching 9 bases. From germline, CDR1 is SGHVS and CDR2 FQNEAQ. Germline trimming cut 2 bases from V and 0 bases from J; bases unmatched to any gene: 9. The CDR3 length is 18 residues. The CDR3 loop is CASSLLLLAGESTDTQYF. The CDR3 DNA sequence: TGTGCCAGCAGCTTACTCTTATTAGCGGGAGAGAGCACAGATACGCAGTATTTT. The full variable domain, in which reference TRBV7-8 and TRBJ2-3 provide the parts outside the CDR3, is GAGVSQSPRYKVAKRGQDVALRCDPISGHVSLFWYQQALGQGPEFLTYFQNEAQLDKSGLPSDRFFAERPEGSVSTLKIQRTQQEDSAVYLCASSLLLLAGESTDTQYFGPGTRLTVL.

The J gene is TRBJ2-7, the V gene TRBV5-5, with 8 bases matching TRBD2. V was pared by 2 bases and J by 0 bases, with 7 bases of the junction left unmatched. The germline gives CDR1 SGHKS, CDR2 YYEKEE (reference sequence). The CDR3 is 16 amino acids. In DNA form, the CDR3 reads TGTGCCAGCAGCTTATTGACAGCGGGGGCCTCCTACGAGCAGTACTTC. This translates into CASSLLTAGASYEQYF.